This T cell receptor (beta chain) was obtained from a study of blood T cell repertoires in COVID-19. Study in general: Sample material is recorded as cDNA or gDNA derived from T cells, B-cell-depleted T cells, or PBMCs.

The germline CDR1 and CDR2 sequences are SQVTM and ANQGSEA. The CDR3 has 15 residues. The J segment lost 8 bases and the V segment lost 5 bases, leaving 6 bases of the junction unmatched. In the original processing: Quantification of nucleated cells was approximated via reference gene primer amplification. Sequenced by immunoSEQ multiplex PCR; TCRdb stores in-frame clones only, minus some. Clonal size and the V and J genes are those of that table, whereas D and trimming came from the DNA. The sample consists of 300,000 to 400,000 clones, approximately 88% of them appearing once. Participants came from some 26 US areas, aged about 18 to 100 years. Recovered status applied to Cohort 3 donors who had two consecutive negative PCRs. It also applied to those with clearance or with symptom resolution.

The V call is TRBV29-1, the J call TRBJ2-1, with TRBD2 matching over 16 bases. This TCR came from a man aged 25 to 45 who had recovered from COVID-19. Sequencing was done on a sample of PBMCs or T cells enriched from blood (not recorded which). CDR3 nucleotides: TGCAGCGTTCTGGGACTAGCGGGGGGGGCCTATGAGCAGTTCTTC. It translates to CSVLGLAGGAYEQFF.